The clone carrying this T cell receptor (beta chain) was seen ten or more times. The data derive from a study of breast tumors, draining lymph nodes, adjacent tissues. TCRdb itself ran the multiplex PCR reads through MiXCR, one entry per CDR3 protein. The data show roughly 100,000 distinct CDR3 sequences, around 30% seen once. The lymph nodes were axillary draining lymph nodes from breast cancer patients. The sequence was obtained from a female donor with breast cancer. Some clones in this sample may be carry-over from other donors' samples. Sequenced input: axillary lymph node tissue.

CDR3 protein: CASSVGGTRSYEQYF. The CDR3 bases are TGTGCCAGCAGCGTAGGTGGAACCCGGAGCTACGAGCAGTACTTC. V and J are TRBV9 and TRBJ2-7; D gene ambiguous. V was shortened by 0 bases and J by 3 bases, with 13 bases between the two germline ends. Germline CDR1 SGDLS, CDR2 YYNGEE. The CDR3 is 15 residues long.